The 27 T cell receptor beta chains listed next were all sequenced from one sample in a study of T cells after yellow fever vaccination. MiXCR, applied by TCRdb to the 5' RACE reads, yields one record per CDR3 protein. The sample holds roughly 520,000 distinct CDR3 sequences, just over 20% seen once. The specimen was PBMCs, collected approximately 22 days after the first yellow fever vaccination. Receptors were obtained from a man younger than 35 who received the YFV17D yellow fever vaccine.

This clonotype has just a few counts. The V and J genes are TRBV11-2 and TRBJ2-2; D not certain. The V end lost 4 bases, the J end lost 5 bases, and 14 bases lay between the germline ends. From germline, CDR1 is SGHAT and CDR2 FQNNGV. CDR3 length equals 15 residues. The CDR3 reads CASSSPRRRTGELFF. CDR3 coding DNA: TGTGCCAGCAGCTCTCCCCGACGGAGAACCGGGGAGCTGTTTTTT.

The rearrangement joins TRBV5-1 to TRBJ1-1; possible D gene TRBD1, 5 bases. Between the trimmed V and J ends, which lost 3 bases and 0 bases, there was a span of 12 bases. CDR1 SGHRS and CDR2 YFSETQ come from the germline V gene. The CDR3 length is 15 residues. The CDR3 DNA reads TGCGCCAGCAGCTGGGGACTGTCAATGAACACTGAAGCTTTCTTT. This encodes CASSWGLSMNTEAFF. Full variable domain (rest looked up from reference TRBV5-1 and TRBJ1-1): KAGVTQTPRYLIKTRGQQVTLSCSPISGHRSVSWYQQTPGQGLQFLFEYFSETQRNKGNFPGRFSGRQFSNSRSEMNVSTLELGDSALYLCASSWGLSMNTEAFFGQGTRLTVV.

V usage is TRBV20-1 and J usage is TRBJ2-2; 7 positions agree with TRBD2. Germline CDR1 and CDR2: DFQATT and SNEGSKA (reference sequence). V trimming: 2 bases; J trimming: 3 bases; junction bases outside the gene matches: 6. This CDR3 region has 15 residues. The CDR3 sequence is CSARLGGGDTGELFF. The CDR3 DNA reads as TGCAGTGCTAGATTGGGCGGGGGAGACACCGGGGAGCTGTTTTTT.

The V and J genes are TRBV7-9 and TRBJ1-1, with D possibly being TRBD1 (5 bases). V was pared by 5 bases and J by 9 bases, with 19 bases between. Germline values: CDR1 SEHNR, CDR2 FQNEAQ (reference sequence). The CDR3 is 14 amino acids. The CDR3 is CASSNNRDPRKAFF. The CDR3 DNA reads TGTGCCAGCAGCAACAATAGGGACCCCCGCAAAGCTTTCTTT.

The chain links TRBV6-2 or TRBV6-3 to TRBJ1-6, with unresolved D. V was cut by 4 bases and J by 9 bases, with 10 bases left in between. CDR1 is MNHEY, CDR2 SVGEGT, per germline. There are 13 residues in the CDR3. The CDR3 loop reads CASSSAVGSPLHF. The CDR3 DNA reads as TGTGCCAGCAGTTCCGCAGTCGGTTCACCCCTCCACTTT.

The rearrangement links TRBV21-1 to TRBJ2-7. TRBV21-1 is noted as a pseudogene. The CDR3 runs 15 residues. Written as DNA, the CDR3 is TGTGCCAGCAGCAAAGCGCTTTGGTTCTCCTACGAGCAGTACGTC. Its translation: CASSKALWFSYEQYV.

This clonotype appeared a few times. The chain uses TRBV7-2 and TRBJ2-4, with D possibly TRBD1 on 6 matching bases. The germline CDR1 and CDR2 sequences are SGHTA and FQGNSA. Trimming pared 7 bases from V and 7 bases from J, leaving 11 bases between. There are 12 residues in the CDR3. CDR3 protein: CASTSTGNIQYF. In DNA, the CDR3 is TGTGCCAGCACCTCCACAGGGAACATTCAGTACTTC.

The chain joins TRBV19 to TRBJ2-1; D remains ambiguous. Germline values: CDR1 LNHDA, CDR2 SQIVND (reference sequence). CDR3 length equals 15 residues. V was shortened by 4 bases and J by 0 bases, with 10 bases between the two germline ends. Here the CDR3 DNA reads TGTGCCAGTAGTACAGACTTTAGCTCCTACAATGAGCAGTTCTTC. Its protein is CASSTDFSSYNEQFF.

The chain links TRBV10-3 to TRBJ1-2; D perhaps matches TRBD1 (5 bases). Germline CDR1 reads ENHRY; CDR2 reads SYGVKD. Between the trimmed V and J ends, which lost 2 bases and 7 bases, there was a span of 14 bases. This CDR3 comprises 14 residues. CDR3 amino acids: CAISETGVSLGYTF. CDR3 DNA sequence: TGTGCCATCAGTGAGACAGGAGTTTCTCTTGGCTACACCTTC.

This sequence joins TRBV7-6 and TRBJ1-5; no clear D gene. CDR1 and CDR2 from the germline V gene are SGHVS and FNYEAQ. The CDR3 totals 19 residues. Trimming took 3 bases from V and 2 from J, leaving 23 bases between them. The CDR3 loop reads CASSFLPRNQAPGNQPQHF. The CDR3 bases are TGTGCCAGCAGCTTCCTTCCACGGAACCAGGCCCCGGGCAATCAGCCCCAGCATTTT.

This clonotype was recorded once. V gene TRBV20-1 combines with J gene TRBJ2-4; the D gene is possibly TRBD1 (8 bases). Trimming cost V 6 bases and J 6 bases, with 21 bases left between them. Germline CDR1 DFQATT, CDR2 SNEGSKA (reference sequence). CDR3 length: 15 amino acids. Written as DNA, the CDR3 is TGCAGTGCGTACACCCACAGGGGGGGATTAAACATTCAGTACTTC. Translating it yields CSAYTHRGGLNIQYF.

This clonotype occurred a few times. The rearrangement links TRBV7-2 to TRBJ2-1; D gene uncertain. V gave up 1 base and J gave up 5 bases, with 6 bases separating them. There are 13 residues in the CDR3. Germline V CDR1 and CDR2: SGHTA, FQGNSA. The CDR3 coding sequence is TGTGCCAGCAGCTTAGGGATGCACAATGAGCAGTTCTTC. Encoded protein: CASSLGMHNEQFF.

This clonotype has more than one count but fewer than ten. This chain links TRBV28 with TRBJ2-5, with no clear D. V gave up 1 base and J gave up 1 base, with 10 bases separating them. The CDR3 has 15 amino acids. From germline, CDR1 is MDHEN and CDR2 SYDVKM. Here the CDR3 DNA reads TGTGCCAGCAGTTTATTGTACAGCCTCCAAGAGACCCAGTACTTC. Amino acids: CASSLLYSLQETQYF.

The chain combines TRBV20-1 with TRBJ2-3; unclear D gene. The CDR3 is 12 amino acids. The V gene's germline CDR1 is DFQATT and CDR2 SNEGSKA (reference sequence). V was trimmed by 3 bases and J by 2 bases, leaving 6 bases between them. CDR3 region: CSASDVTDTQYF. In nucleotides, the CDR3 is TGCAGTGCTAGCGACGTCACAGATACGCAGTATTTT.

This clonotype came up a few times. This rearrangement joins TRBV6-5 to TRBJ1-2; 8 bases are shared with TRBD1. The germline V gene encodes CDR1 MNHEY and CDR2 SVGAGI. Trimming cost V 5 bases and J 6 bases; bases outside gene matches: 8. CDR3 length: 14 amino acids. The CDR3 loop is CASSNRQGKDGYTF. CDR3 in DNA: TGTGCCAGCAGTAACCGACAGGGGAAGGATGGCTACACCTTC.

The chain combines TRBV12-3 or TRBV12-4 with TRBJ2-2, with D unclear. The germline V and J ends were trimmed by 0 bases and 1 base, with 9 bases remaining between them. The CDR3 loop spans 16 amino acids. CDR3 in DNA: TGTGCCAGCAGTTTAGCTCAGGCCTTGAACACCGGGGAGCTGTTTTTT. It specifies CASSLAQALNTGELFF.

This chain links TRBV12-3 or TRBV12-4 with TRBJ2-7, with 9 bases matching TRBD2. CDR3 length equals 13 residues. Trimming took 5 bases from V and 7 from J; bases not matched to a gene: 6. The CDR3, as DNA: TGTGCCAGCAGTGGCGGGGGGGCTCGAGAGCAGTACTTC. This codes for CASSGGGAREQYF.

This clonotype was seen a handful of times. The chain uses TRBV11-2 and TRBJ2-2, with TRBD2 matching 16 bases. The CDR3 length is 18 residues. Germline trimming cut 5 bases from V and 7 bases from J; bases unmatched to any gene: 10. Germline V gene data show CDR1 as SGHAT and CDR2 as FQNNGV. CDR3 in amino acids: CASSPTGTSGGAYGELFF. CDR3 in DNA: TGTGCCAGCAGCCCCACCGGGACTAGCGGGGGGGCCTACGGGGAGCTGTTTTTT.

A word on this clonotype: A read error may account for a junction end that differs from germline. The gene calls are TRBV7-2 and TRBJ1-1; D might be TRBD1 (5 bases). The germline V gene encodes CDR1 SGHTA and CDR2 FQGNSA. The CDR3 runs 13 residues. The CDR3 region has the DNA TGTGCCAGCAGCTGGCGGGGGAGGACTGAAGATTTCTTT. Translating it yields CASSWRGRTEDFF.

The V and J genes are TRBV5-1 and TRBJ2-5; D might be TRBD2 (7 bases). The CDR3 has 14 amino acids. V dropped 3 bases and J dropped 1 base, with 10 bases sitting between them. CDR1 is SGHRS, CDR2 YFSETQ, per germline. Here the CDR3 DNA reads TGCGCCAGCAGCTGGGGAGGGGGCCAAGAGACCCAGTACTTC. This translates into CASSWGGGQETQYF.

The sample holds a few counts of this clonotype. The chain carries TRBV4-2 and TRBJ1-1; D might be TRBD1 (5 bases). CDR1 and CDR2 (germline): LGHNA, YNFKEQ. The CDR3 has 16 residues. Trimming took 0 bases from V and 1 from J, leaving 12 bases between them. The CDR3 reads CASSQESGGGNTEAFF. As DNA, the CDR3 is TGTGCCAGCAGCCAAGAAAGTGGGGGAGGGAACACTGAAGCTTTCTTT.

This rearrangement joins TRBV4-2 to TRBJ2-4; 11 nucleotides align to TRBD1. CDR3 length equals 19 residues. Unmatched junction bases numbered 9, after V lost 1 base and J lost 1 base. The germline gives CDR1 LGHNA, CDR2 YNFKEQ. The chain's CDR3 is CASSQAETDRGLAKNIQYF. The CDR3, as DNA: TGTGCCAGCAGCCAAGCCGAGACGGACAGGGGGCTTGCCAAAAACATTCAGTACTTC.

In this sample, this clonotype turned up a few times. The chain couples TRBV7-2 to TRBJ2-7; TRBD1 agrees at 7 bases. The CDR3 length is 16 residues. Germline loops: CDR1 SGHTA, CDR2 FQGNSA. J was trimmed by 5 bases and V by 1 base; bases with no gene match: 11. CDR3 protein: CASSLDGQVRADEQYF. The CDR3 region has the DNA TGTGCCAGCAGCTTAGACGGACAGGTTAGGGCCGACGAGCAGTACTTC.

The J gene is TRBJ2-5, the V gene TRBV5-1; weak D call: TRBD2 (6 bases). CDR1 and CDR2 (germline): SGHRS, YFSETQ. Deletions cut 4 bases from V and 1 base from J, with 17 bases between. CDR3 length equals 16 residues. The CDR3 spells CASSPGVISLQETQYF. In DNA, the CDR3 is TGCGCCAGCAGCCCGGGAGTGATCTCGCTCCAAGAGACCCAGTACTTC.

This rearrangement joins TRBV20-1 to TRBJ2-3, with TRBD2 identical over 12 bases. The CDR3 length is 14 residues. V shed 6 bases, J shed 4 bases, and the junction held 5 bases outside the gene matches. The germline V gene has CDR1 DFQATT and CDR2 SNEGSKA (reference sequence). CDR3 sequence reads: CSAVPSGGADTQYF. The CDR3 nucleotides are TGCAGTGCAGTACCTAGCGGGGGGGCAGATACGCAGTATTTT.

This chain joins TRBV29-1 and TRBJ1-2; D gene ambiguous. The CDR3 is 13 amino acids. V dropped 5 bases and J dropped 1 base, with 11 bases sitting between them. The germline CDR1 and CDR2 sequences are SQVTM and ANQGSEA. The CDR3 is CSVMTDLNYGYTF. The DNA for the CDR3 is TGCAGCGTTATGACGGACCTTAACTATGGCTACACCTTC.

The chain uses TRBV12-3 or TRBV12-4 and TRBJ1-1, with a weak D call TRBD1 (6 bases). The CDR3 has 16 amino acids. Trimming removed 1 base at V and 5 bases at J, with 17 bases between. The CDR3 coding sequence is TGTGCCAGCAGTTTAGGTGGGGGCCCTAGAAGGACTGAAGCTTTCTTT. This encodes CASSLGGGPRRTEAFF.